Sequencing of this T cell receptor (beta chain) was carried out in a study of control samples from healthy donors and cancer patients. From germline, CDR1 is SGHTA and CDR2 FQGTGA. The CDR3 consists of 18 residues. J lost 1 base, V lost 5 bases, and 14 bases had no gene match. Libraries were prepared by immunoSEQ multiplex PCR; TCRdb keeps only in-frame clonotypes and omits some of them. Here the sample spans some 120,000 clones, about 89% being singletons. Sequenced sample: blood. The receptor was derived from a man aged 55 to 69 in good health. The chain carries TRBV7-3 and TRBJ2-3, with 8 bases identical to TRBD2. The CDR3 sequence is CASSQVSGVNDGTDTQYF. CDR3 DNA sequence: TGTGCCAGCAGCCAAGTTAGCGGGGTCAACGATGGCACAGATACGCAGTATTTT.